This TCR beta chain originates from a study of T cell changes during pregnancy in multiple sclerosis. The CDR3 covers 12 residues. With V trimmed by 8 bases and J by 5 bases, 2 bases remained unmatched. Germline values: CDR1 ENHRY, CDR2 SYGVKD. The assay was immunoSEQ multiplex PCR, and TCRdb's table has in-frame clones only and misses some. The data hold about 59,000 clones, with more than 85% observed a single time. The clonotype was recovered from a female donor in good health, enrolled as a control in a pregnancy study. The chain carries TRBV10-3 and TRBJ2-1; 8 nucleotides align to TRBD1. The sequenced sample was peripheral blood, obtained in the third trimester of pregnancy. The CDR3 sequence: CAIGTGNNEQFF. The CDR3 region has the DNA TGTGCCATCGGGACAGGCAACAATGAGCAGTTCTTC.